This entry describes one T cell receptor (beta chain). Its antigen is as yet unknown. Deletions cut 3 bases from V and 8 bases from J, with 7 bases between. The length of the CDR3 is 11 residues. Germline V lookup: CDR1 MDHEN, CDR2 SYDVKM. This entry belongs to a study of T cell repertoires in cytomegalovirus infection. Each CDR3 protein gets one entry after TCRdb re-called the reads with MiXCR. This table holds roughly 500,000 distinct CDR3 sequences, under 45% found once. The study, taken as a whole, reports: HLA-C-restricted TCR beta clonotypes specific for CMV led the ex vivo response.

Sequences were derived from cultured PBMCs, sampled from culture after CMV antigen stimulation. The sequence derives from a human donor in good health (CMV status not recorded). Some clones in this sample may be carry-over from other donors' samples. V and J are TRBV28 and TRBJ1-2; no firm D call. CDR3 sequence reads: CASSFPEGYTF. The CDR3 DNA is TGTGCCAGCAGTTTTCCGGAGGGCTACACCTTC.